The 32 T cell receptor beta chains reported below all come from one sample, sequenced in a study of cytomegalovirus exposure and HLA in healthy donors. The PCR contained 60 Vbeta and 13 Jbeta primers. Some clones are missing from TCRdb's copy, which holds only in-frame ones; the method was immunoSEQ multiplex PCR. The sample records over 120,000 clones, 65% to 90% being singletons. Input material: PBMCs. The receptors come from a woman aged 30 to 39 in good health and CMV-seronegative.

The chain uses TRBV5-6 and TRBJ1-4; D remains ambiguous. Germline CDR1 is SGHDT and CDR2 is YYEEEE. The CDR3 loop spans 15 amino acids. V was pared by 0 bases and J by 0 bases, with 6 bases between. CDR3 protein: CASSLVPTTNEKLFF. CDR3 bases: TGTGCCAGCAGCTTGGTCCCTACAACTAATGAAAAACTGTTTTTT.

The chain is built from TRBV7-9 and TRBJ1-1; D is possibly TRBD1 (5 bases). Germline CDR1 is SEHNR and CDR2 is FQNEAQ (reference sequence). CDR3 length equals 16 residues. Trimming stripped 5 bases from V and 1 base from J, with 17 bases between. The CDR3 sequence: CASSPREGGGNTEAFF. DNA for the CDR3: TGTGCCAGCAGCCCAAGAGAGGGCGGGGGGAACACTGAAGCTTTCTTT.

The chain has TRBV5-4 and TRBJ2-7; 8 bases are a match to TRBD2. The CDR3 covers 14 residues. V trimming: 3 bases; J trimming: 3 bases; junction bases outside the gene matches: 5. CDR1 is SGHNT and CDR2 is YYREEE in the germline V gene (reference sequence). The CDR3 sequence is CASSWGGGLYEQYF. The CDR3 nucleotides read TGTGCCAGCAGCTGGGGCGGGGGGCTCTACGAGCAGTACTTC.

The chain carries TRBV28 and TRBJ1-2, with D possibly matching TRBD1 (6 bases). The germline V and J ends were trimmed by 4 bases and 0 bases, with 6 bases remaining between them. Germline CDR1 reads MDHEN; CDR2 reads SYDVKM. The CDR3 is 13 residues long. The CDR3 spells CASSWTANYGYTF. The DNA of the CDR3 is TGTGCCAGCAGTTGGACAGCTAACTATGGCTACACCTTC.

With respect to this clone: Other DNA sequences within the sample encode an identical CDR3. In DNA, the CDR3 is TGTGCCAGCAGCGTAGACCCAGGGGGCTATAATTCACCCCTCCACTTT. Its translation is CASSVDPGGYNSPLHF. The chain links TRBV9 to TRBJ1-6; TRBD1 agrees at 7 bases. The length of the CDR3 is 16 residues. V trimming: 0 bases; J trimming: 3 bases; junction bases outside the gene matches: 3. Germline CDR1 is SGDLS and CDR2 is YYNGEE. The complete variable domain, with remaining parts taken from reference TRBV9 and TRBJ1-6, reads DSGVTQTPKHLITATGQRVTLRCSPRSGDLSVYWYQQSLDQGLQFLIQYYNGEERAKGNILERFSAQQFPDLHSELNLSSLELGDSALYFCASSVDPGGYNSPLHFGNGTRLTVT.

The CDR3 spells CASSPRLAGRSYEQYF. The DNA for the CDR3 is TGTGCCAGCAGTCCACGACTAGCGGGGCGGTCCTACGAGCAGTACTTC. The chain carries TRBV27 and TRBJ2-7; the match to TRBD2 covers 11 bases. Germline V CDR1 and CDR2: MNHEY, SMNVEV (reference sequence). V lost 5 bases to trimming and J lost 1 base; unmatched junction nucleotides: 7. This CDR3 has 16 amino acids.

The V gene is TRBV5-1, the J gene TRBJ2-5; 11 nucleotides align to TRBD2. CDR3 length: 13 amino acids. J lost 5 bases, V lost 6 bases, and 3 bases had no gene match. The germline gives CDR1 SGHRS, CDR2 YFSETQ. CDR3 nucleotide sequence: TGCGCCAGCAATCTAGCGGGGGGCGAGACCCAGTACTTC. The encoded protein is CASNLAGGETQYF.

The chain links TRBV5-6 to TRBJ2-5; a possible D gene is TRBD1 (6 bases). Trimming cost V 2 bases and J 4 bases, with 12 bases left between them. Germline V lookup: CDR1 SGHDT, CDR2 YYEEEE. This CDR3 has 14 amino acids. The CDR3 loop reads CASSFSGEVETQYF. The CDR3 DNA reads TGTGCCAGCAGCTTTTCAGGGGAAGTAGAGACCCAGTACTTC.

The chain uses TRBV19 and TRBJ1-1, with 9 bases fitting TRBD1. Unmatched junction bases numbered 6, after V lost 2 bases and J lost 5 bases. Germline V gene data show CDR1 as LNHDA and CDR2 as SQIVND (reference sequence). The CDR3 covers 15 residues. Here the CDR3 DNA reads TGTGCCAGTAGTATAACTGGGACAGGGTCGACTGAAGCTTTCTTT. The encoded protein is CASSITGTGSTEAFF. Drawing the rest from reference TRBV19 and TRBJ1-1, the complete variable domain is DGGITQSPKYLFRKEGQNVTLSCEQNLNHDAMYWYRQDPGQGLRLIYYSQIVNDFQKGDIAEGYSVSREKKESFPLTVTSAQKNPTAFYLCASSITGTGSTEAFFGQGTRLTVV.

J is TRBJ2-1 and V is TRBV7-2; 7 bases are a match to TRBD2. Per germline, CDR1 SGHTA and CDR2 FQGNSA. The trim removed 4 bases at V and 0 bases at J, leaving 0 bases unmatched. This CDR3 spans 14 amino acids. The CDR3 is CASSWTSSYNEQFF. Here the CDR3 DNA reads TGTGCCAGCAGCTGGACTAGCTCCTACAATGAGCAGTTCTTC.

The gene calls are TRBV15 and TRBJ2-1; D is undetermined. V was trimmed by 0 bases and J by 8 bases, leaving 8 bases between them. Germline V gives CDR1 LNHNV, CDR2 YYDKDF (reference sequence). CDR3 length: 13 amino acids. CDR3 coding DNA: TGTGCCACCAGCAGAGACAGAGGTCATGAGCAGTTCTTC. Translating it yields CATSRDRGHEQFF.

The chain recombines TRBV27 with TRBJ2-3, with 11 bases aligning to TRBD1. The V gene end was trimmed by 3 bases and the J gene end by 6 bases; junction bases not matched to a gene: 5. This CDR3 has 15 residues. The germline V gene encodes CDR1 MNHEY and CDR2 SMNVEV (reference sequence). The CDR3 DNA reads TGTGCCAGCAGTTTCGGACAGGGGGCAAGGGATACGCAGTATTTT. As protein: CASSFGQGARDTQYF.

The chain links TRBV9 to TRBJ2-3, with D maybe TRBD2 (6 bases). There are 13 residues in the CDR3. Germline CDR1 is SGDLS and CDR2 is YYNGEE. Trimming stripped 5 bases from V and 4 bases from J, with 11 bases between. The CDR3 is CASSARLADTQYF. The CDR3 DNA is TGTGCCAGCAGTGCTCGACTAGCAGATACGCAGTATTTT.

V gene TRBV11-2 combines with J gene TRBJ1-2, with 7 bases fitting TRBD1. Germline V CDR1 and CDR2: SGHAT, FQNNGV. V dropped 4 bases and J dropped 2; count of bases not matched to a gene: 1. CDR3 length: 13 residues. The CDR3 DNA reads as TGTGCCAGCAGCTCGGGACAGAACTATGGCTACACCTTC. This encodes CASSSGQNYGYTF.

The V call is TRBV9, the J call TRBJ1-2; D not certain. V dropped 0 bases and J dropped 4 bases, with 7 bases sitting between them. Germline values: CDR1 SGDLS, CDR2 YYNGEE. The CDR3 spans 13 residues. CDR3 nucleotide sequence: TGTGCCAGCAGCGTAGATCCAGGCTATGGCTACACCTTC. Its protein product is CASSVDPGYGYTF.

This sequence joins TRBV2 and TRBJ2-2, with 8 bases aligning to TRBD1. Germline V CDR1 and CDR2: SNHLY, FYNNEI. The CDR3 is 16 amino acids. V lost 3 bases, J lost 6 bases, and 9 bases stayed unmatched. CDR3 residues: CASSEKADRVPGELFF. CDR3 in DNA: TGTGCCAGCAGTGAGAAGGCGGACAGGGTACCCGGGGAGCTGTTTTTT.

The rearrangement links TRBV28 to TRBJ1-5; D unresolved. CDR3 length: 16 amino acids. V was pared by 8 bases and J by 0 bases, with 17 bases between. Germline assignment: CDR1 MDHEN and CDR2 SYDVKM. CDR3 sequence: CASAGLLPDSNQPQHF. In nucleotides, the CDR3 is TGTGCCAGCGCTGGACTCCTACCCGATAGCAATCAGCCCCAGCATTTT.

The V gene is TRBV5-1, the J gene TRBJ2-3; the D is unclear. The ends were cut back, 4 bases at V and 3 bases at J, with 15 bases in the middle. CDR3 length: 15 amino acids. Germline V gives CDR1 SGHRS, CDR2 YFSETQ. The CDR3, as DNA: TGCGCCAGCAGCGTGGATTATCAGGTAACAGATACGCAGTATTTT. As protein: CASSVDYQVTDTQYF.

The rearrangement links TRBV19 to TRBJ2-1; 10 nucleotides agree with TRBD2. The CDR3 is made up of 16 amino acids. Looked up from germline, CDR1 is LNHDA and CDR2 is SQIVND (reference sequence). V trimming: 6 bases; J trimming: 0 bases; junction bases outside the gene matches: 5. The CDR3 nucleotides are TGTGCCAGTAGCCGCGGACTAGCGGACTCCTACAATGAGCAGTTCTTC. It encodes CASSRGLADSYNEQFF.

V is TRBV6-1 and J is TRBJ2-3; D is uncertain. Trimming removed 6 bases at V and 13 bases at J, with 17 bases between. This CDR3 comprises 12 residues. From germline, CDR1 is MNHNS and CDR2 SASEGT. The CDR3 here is CASRTLAVEEYF. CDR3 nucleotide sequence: TGTGCCAGCAGGACTCTCGCTGTTGAGGAGTATTTT.

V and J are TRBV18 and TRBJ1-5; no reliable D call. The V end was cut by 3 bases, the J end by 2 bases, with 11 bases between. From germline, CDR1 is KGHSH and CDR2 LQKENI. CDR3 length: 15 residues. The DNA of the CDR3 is TGTGCCAGCTCACCTAATGGCGGGGGCAATCAGCCCCAGCATTTT. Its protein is CASSPNGGGNQPQHF.

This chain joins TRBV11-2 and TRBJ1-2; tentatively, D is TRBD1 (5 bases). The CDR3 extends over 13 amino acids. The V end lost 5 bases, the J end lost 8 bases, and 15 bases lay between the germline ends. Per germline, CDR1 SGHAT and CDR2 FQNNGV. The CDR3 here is CASSPLTDGGYTF. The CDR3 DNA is TGTGCCAGCAGCCCGCTGACAGACGGGGGCTACACCTTC. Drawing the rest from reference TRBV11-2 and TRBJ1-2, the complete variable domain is EAGVAQSPRYKIIEKRQSVAFWCNPISGHATLYWYQQILGQGPKLLIQFQNNGVVDDSQLPKDRFSAERLKGVDSTLKIQPAKLEDSAVYLCASSPLTDGGYTFGSGTRLTVV.

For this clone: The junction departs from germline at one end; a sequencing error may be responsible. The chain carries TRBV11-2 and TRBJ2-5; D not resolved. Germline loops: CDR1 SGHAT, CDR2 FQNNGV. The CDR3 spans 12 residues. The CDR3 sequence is CASSLDRPTANF. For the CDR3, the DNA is TGTGCCAGCAGCTTAGACAGGCCCACGGCGAACTTC.

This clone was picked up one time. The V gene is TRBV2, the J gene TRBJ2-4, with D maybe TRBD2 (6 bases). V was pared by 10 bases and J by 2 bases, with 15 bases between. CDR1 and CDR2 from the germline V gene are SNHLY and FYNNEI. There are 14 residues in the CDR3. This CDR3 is CATEPTSPKNIQYF. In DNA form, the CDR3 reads TGTGCCACAGAACCCACTAGCCCCAAAAACATTCAGTACTTC.

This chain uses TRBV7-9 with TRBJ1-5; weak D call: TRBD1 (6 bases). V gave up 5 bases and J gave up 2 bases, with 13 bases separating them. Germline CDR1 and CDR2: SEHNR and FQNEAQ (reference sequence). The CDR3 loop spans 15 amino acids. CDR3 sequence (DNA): TGTGCCAGCAGCCCCGACAGGCAGGGCAATCAGCCCCAGCATTTT. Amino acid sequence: CASSPDRQGNQPQHF.

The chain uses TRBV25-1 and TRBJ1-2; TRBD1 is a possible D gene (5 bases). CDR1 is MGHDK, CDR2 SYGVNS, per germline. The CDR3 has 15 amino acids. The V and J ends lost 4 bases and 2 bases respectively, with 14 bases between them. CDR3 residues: CASSARSGLNYGYTF. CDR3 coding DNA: TGTGCCAGCAGTGCCCGCTCGGGACTGAACTATGGCTACACCTTC.

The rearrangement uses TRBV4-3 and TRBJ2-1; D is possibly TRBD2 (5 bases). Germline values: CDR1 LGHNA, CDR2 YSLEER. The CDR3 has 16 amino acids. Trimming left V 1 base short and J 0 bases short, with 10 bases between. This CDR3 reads CASSQGSGNSYNEQFF. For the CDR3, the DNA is TGCGCCAGCAGCCAAGGGTCGGGGAACTCCTACAATGAGCAGTTCTTC.

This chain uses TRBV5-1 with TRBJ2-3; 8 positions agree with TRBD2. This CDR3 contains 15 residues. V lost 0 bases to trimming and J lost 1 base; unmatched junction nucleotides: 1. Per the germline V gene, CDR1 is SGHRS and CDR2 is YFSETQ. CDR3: CASSLETSGTDTQYF. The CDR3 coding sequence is TGCGCCAGCAGCTTGGAGACTAGCGGCACAGATACGCAGTATTTT.

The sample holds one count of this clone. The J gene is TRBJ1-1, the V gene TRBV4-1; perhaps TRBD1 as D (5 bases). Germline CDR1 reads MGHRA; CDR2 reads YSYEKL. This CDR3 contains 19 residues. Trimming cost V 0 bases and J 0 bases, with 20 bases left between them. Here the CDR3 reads CASSQDTVVLGGMNTEAFF. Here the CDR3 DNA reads TGCGCCAGCAGCCAAGATACGGTGGTTTTGGGGGGAATGAACACTGAAGCTTTCTTT.

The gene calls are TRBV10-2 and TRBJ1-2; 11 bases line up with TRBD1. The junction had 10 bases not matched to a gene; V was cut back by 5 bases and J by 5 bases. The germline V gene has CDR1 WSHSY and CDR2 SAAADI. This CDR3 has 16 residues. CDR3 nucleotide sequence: TGCGCCAGCAGTCCGGGACAGGGGGTTCTCGGGTATGGCTACACCTTC. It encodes CASSPGQGVLGYGYTF.

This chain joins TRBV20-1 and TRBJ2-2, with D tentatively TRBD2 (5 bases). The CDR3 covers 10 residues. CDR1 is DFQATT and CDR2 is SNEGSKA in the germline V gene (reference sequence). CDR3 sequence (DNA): TGCACCTGCGGGTCAGGGGAGCTGTTTTTT. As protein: CTCGSGELFF.

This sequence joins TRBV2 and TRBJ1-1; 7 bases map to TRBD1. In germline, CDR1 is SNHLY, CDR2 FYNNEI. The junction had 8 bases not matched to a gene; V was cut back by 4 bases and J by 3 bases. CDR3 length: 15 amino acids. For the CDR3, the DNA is TGTGCCAGCAGTGGACAGGGCGCGACTTACACTGAAGCTTTCTTT. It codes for CASSGQGATYTEAFF.